This is a list of T cell receptor beta chains from one sample in a study of blood T cell repertoires in COVID-19. Clones were sequenced by immunoSEQ multiplex PCR, and TCRdb holds only the in-frame ones, with some missing. The sample contains roughly 130,000 clones, roughly 80% of which appear only once. Material: peripheral blood. The receptors come from a woman aged 50 to 65 with acute or convalescent COVID-19. Both conserved end residues are part of each CDR3. D genes are given only for firm matches. Part of the rows lack a size; the others show once, few, many or a class for expanded clones.

clone_size	d_call	v_call	j_call	cdr3_aa	cdr3_nt
.	.	TRBV29-1	TRBJ2-2	CSVEHAGQRRGELFF	TGCAGCGTTGAACATGCGGGACAGAGAAGGGGGGAGCTGTTTTTT
once	TRBD2	TRBV7-2	TRBJ2-1	CASSLAGTSVVF	TGTGCCAGCAGCCTGGCCGGGACTAGCGTGGTCTTC
.	.	TRBV5-1	TRBJ2-7	CASSLPRDNRYEQYF	TGCGCCAGCAGCTTGCCCCGGGACAACCGCTACGAGCAGTACTTC
.	.	TRBV10-3	TRBJ1-1	CAVLGLLNTEAFF	TGTGCCGTACTAGGACTCTTAAACACTGAAGCTTTCTTT
.	TRBD1	TRBV14	TRBJ2-7	CASSQDSGQGSHEQYF	TGTGCCAGCAGCCAAGACTCGGGACAGGGATCACACGAGCAGTACTTC
.	.	TRBV10-3	TRBJ1-3	CAISELGLDSGNTIYF	TGTGCCATCAGTGAGTTGGGACTGGACTCTGGAAACACCATATATTTT
.	.	TRBV6-5	TRBJ2-7	CASKDRTVSSYEQYF	TGTGCCAGCAAGGATAGGACAGTAAGCTCCTACGAGCAGTACTTC
.	.	TRBV7-9	TRBJ1-2	CASSSWGDYGYTF	TGTGCCAGCAGCTCCTGGGGGGACTATGGCTACACCTTC
.	TRBD1	TRBV6-2/TRBV6-3	TRBJ1-6	CASSYLDRSSYNSPLHF	TGTGCCAGCAGTTACCTGGACAGGAGCTCCTATAATTCACCCCTCCACTTT
.	.	TRBV3-1/TRBV3-2	TRBJ1-1	CASSQDPGLNTEAFF	TGTGCCAGCAGCCAAGATCCAGGGCTGAACACTGAAGCTTTCTTT
.	.	TRBV14	TRBJ1-2	CASSQETGFMYGYTF	TGTGCCAGCAGCCAAGAGACAGGTTTCATGTATGGCTACACCTTC
.	TRBD1	TRBV2	TRBJ1-3	CASTQDRGGNTIYF	TGTGCCAGCACTCAGGACAGGGGAGGAAACACCATATATTTT
.	.	TRBV30	TRBJ1-4	CAWSMVEGSEKLFF	TGTGCCTGGAGTATGGTGGAAGGGAGTGAAAAACTGTTTTTT
.	.	TRBV30	TRBJ1-1	CAWTRLQRVSTEAFF	TGTGCCTGGACTCGACTACAGCGGGTCTCCACTGAAGCTTTCTTT
.	TRBD1	TRBV12-5	TRBJ2-5	CASGLGLETGVKTQYF	TGTGCTAGTGGTTTGGGCCTAGAGACAGGGGTGAAGACCCAGTACTTC
.	.	TRBV5-6	TRBJ2-2	CASSFSPGHSNTGELFF	TGTGCCAGCAGCTTTTCTCCGGGACACTCGAACACCGGGGAGCTGTTTTTT
.	.	TRBV5-6	TRBJ1-1	CASRPSGDKFNTEAFF	TGTGCCAGCAGACCTTCAGGGGACAAATTTAACACTGAAGCTTTCTTT
.	TRBD1	TRBV5-4	TRBJ2-5	CASSLGTGTGETQYF	TGTGCCAGCAGCTTAGGGACAGGGACCGGGGAGACCCAGTACTTC
.	TRBD1	TRBV28	TRBJ2-4	CASSLSGTGKNIQYF	TGTGCCAGCAGTTTAAGCGGGACAGGGAAAAACATTCAGTACTTC
.	TRBD1	TRBV9	TRBJ1-3	CASSQGDGNTIYF	TGTGCCAGCAGCCAGGGGGATGGAAACACCATATATTTT
.	TRBD1	TRBV11-2	TRBJ2-2	CASSPDRGNTGELFF	TGTGCCAGCAGCCCCGACAGGGGCAACACCGGGGAGCTGTTTTTT
.	TRBD1	TRBV28	TRBJ2-6	CASRGQDPFSGANVLTF	TGTGCCAGCAGAGGACAGGATCCCTTCTCTGGGGCCAACGTCCTGACTTTC
.	TRBD1	TRBV5-6	TRBJ1-6	CASSSTGPSPLHF	TGTGCCAGCAGCTCGACAGGGCCTTCACCCCTCCACTTT
.	TRBD1	TRBV4-1	TRBJ1-6	CASSQEPGGSYNSPLHF	TGCGCCAGCAGCCAAGAACCAGGGGGAAGTTATAATTCACCCCTCCACTTT
.	.	TRBV5-8	TRBJ2-1	CASSLAAGDYNEQFF	TGTGCCAGCAGCTTGGCGGCGGGCGACTACAATGAGCAGTTCTTC
once	.	TRBV15	TRBJ1-2	CATKPLGTNYGYTF	TGTGCCACCAAACCGCTAGGAACAAACTATGGCTACACCTTC
.	.	TRBV5-1	TRBJ1-6	CASSPDSENSPLHF	TGCGCCAGCAGCCCCGACAGTGAAAATTCACCCCTCCACTTT
few	TRBD2	TRBV24-1	TRBJ2-7	CATSPGGEQYF	TGTGCCACCAGCCCCGGGGGGGAGCAGTACTTC
.	.	TRBV20-1	TRBJ2-3	CSAPFPDTQYF	TGCAGTGCTCCCTTTCCCGATACGCAGTATTTT
.	TRBD2	TRBV6-1	TRBJ2-2	CASSEAPTSGGFIGELFF	TGTGCCAGCAGTGAAGCTCCTACTAGCGGGGGGTTCATCGGGGAGCTGTTTTTT
.	.	TRBV7-6	TRBJ2-1	CASSPPFRVSHNEQFF	TGTGCCAGCAGCCCCCCGTTCCGGGTCTCCCACAATGAGCAGTTCTTC
.	.	TRBV5-6	TRBJ2-5	CASTLGTAHQETQYF	TGTGCCAGCACCCTTGGTACAGCTCACCAAGAGACCCAGTACTTC
few	.	TRBV4-2	TRBJ2-7	CASSLQSGTLPYEQYF	TGTGCCAGCAGCCTCCAGTCGGGGACTCTACCCTACGAGCAGTACTTC
.	.	TRBV5-5	TRBJ2-7	CASSNQATYYEQYF	TGTGCCAGCAGCAATCAGGCTACCTATTACGAGCAGTACTTC
.	.	TRBV5-1	TRBJ1-1	CASSLALDTEAFF	TGCGCCAGCAGCTTGGCTCTAGACACTGAAGCTTTCTTT
.	TRBD2	TRBV11-3	TRBJ2-1	CASTRTSGGNNEQFF	TGTGCCAGCACGAGAACTAGCGGGGGAAACAATGAGCAGTTCTTC
once	TRBD1	TRBV6-6	TRBJ1-4	CASTPHRGRSEKLFF	TGTGCCAGCACCCCCCACAGGGGGCGAAGTGAAAAACTGTTTTTT
.	TRBD1	TRBV19	TRBJ1-3	CASTDRGTGNTIYF	TGTGCCAGTACCGACAGGGGAACTGGAAACACCATATATTTT
once	TRBD1	TRBV10-3	TRBJ1-1	CAIGLGQGEAFF	TGTGCCATCGGATTGGGACAGGGTGAAGCTTTCTTT
few	.	TRBV6-5	TRBJ1-5	CASSILEWSQPQHF	TGTGCCAGCAGTATCTTAGAATGGAGTCAGCCCCAGCATTTT
.	.	TRBV3-1/TRBV3-2	TRBJ1-3	CASSQDPGGSGNTIYF	TGTGCCAGCAGCCAAGATCCCGGGGGCTCTGGAAACACCATATATTTT
.	.	TRBV19	TRBJ2-4	CASSNSRDLDIQYF	TGTGCCAGTAGTAACTCTAGGGACTTGGACATTCAGTACTTC
once	TRBD2	TRBV4-2	TRBJ2-6	CASSQRAGTSGGVSSGANVLTF	TGTGCCAGCAGCCAAAGAGCCGGGACTAGCGGGGGGGTGTCCTCCGGGGCCAACGTCCTGACTTTC
.	TRBD1	TRBV9	TRBJ1-2	CASSVPSGTGKDGYTF	TGTGCCAGCAGCGTCCCTTCCGGGACAGGGAAAGATGGCTACACCTTC
.	TRBD1	TRBV5-1	TRBJ2-5	CASSLSGQQGETQYF	TGCGCCAGCAGCTTGTCGGGACAGCAGGGGGAGACCCAGTACTTC
.	.	TRBV5-1	TRBJ1-2	CASTAAGEGYTF	TGCGCCAGCACTGCTGCAGGGGAGGGCTACACCTTC
.	TRBD2	TRBV20-1	TRBJ2-1	CSASLAGGGSYNEQFF	TGCAGTGCTAGTCTAGCGGGGGGAGGATCCTACAATGAGCAGTTCTTC
.	.	TRBV3-1/TRBV3-2	TRBJ1-2	CATTQVYHYGYTF	TGTGCCACCACACAGGTCTATCACTATGGCTACACCTTC
few	TRBD1	TRBV2	TRBJ1-2	CASSSDRVLYGYTF	TGTGCCAGCAGTTCGGACAGGGTACTCTATGGCTACACCTTC
.	TRBD1	TRBV11-2	TRBJ1-1	CASSPAGTGMAFF	TGTGCCAGCAGCCCCGCCGGGACAGGGATGGCTTTCTTT
.	.	TRBV6-5	TRBJ1-5	CASSLRGEDGQPQHF	TGTGCCAGCAGTCTCCGGGGAGAAGATGGTCAGCCCCAGCATTTT
.	.	TRBV11-2	TRBJ1-2	CASSPPLGWYYGYTF	TGTGCCAGCAGCCCCCCCTTGGGCTGGTACTATGGCTACACCTTC
.	TRBD1	TRBV9	TRBJ1-3	CASSATTGAGNTIYF	TGTGCCAGCAGCGCGACGACAGGGGCCGGAAACACCATATATTTT